This T cell receptor (beta chain) was sequenced for a study of cytomegalovirus exposure and HLA in healthy donors. The CDR3 loop spans 13 amino acids. Germline V gives CDR1 SGHAT, CDR2 FQDESV (reference sequence). V lost 5 bases to trimming and J lost 12 bases; unmatched junction nucleotides: 10. The PCR was carried out with 60 Vbeta primers and 13 Jbeta primers. Libraries were prepared by immunoSEQ multiplex PCR; TCRdb keeps only in-frame clonotypes and omits some of them. The sample carries some 90,000 clones, 65% to 75% recorded once. A word on this clone: What it recognizes is unknown.

Study conclusions and caveats: Most CMV-associated TCR beta chains were later found to appear HLA-restricted.

The chain recombines TRBV11-1 with TRBJ2-1; TRBD1 matches 7 bases. This receptor was obtained from a woman in her 70s in good health and CMV-seropositive. Sequenced: PBMCs. As DNA, the CDR3 is TGTGCCAGCAGCCAAGGGGGCCTTCTTGCGCAGTTCTTC. This sequence encodes CASSQGGLLAQFF. Drawing the rest from reference TRBV11-1 and TRBJ2-1, the complete variable domain is EAEVAQSPRYKITEKSQAVAFWCDPISGHATLYWYRQILGQGPELLVQFQDESVVDDSQLPKDRFSAERLKGVDSTLKIQPAELGDSAMYLCASSQGGLLAQFFGPGTRLTVL.